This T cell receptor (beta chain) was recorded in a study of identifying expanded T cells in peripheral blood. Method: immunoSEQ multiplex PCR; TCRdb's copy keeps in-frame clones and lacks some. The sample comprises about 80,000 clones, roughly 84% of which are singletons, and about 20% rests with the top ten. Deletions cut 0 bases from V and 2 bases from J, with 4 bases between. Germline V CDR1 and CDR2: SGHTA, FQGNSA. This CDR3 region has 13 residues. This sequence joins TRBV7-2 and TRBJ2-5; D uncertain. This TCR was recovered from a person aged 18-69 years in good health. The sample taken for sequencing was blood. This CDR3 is CASSLADQETQYF. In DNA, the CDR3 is TGTGCCAGCAGCTTAGCGGATCAAGAGACCCAGTACTTC.